Listed here are 28 T cell receptor beta chains from one sample, sequenced in a study of T cells in tumors after PD-1 blockade. The repertoire was sequenced with immunoSEQ multiplex PCR; TCRdb's copy has only in-frame clones and lacks some. The repertoire holds about 47,000 clones, with roughly 73% as singletons. Source: PBMCs, taken before anti-PD-1 treatment. All receptors come from a human donor with basal cell carcinoma.

This chain links TRBV5-6 with TRBJ2-3, with 7 positions matching TRBD2. This CDR3 spans 16 amino acids. Germline CDR1 is SGHDT and CDR2 is YYEEEE. J gave up 1 base and V 5 bases, and 10 bases lay outside the gene matches. The CDR3 is CASSWSSSGRTDTQYF. In DNA form, the CDR3 reads TGTGCCAGCAGTTGGAGTTCTAGCGGCCGCACAGATACGCAGTATTTT.

The chain recombines TRBV6-5 with TRBJ1-4, with TRBD1 as a possible D gene (6 bases). CDR3 length: 14 residues. Deletions cut 6 bases from V and 7 bases from J, with 15 bases between. The germline V gene encodes CDR1 MNHEY and CDR2 SVGAGI. Here the CDR3 reads CASRLQGGGEKLFF. DNA for the CDR3: TGTGCCAGCAGATTACAGGGTGGGGGTGAAAAACTGTTTTTT.

V is TRBV6-1 and J is TRBJ2-1; 8 bases are a match to TRBD1. The CDR3 extends over 16 amino acids. V dropped 3 bases and J dropped 9; count of bases not matched to a gene: 13. The germline gives CDR1 MNHNS, CDR2 SASEGT. The CDR3 bases are TGTGCCAGCAGTGAGCCAATCGGACAGGGAGAAAGTGAGCAGTTCTTC. Translating it yields CASSEPIGQGESEQFF.

This chain uses TRBV30 with TRBJ2-1; 7 nucleotides align to TRBD2. Germline V gives CDR1 GTSNPN, CDR2 SVGIG (reference sequence). V was pared by 2 bases and J by 6 bases, with 10 bases of the junction left unmatched. This CDR3 contains 15 residues. CDR3 nucleotides: TGTGCCTGGAGTATAGGCGGGAGCCGCAGCAATGAGCAGTTCTTC. This translates into CAWSIGGSRSNEQFF.

This rearrangement joins TRBV9 to TRBJ2-3; D unresolved. This CDR3 region has 14 residues. CDR1 is SGDLS and CDR2 is YYNGEE in the germline V gene. Trimming pared 0 bases from V and 2 bases from J, leaving 7 bases between. The CDR3 loop is CASSVAQFTDTQYF. The CDR3 DNA sequence: TGTGCCAGCAGCGTAGCACAGTTCACAGATACGCAGTATTTT.

This clone was counted once. The V gene is TRBV28, the J gene TRBJ2-2; 8 positions agree with TRBD2. The CDR3 is 16 residues long. Trimming cost V 6 bases and J 4 bases; bases outside gene matches: 10. CDR1 MDHEN and CDR2 SYDVKM come from the germline V gene. CDR3 DNA sequence: TGTGCCAGCAGCTCCCCCGGGGGGGCTGGCACCGGGGAGCTGTTTTTT. It specifies CASSSPGGAGTGELFF.

The CDR3 DNA reads as TGTGCCAGCAGTTTAGGGTTGAACACTGAAGCTTTCTTT. Its protein product is CASSLGLNTEAFF. The V and J genes are TRBV12-3 or TRBV12-4 and TRBJ1-1; the D is unclear. CDR3 length: 13 amino acids. The germline V and J ends were trimmed by 1 base and 0 bases, with 3 bases remaining between them.

The V and J genes are TRBV19 and TRBJ1-4, with D maybe TRBD1 (6 bases). Germline CDR1 reads LNHDA; CDR2 reads SQIVND (reference sequence). Trimming stripped 9 bases from V and 8 bases from J, with 19 bases between. CDR3 length: 14 residues. CDR3 amino acids: CASRFGQGNEKLFF. The CDR3 nucleotides are TGTGCCAGCCGGTTTGGCCAGGGGAACGAAAAACTGTTTTTT.

This clone is medium-sized in the sample. The rearrangement joins TRBV3-1 (or the pseudogene TRBV3-2) to TRBJ2-7; D is possibly TRBD2 (5 bases). Germline V CDR1 and CDR2: LGHDT, YNNKEL (reference sequence). The V end was cut by 0 bases, the J end by 2 bases, with 8 bases between. CDR3 length: 14 amino acids. The CDR3 protein is CASSQDGETYEQYF. In DNA form, the CDR3 reads TGTGCCAGCAGCCAAGATGGGGAGACCTACGAGCAGTACTTC.

This rearrangement joins TRBV7-9 to TRBJ2-3, with unresolved D. Trimming removed 5 bases from V and 1 base from J, with 16 bases in between. CDR1 and CDR2 from the germline V gene are SEHNR and FQNEAQ (reference sequence). The CDR3 runs 16 residues. This CDR3 reads CASSPEWSPGTDTQYF. CDR3 DNA sequence: TGTGCCAGCAGCCCGGAGTGGTCCCCGGGCACAGATACGCAGTATTTT.

The chain couples TRBV7-9 to TRBJ1-1; D unclear. The CDR3 is 19 residues long. Germline V gene sequence: CDR1 SEHNR, CDR2 FQNEAQ (reference sequence). Trimming stripped 0 bases from V and 0 bases from J, with 20 bases between. The CDR3, as DNA: TGTGCCAGCAGCTTAGCGAAGATGCGTGGGCCTAGACTGAACACTGAAGCTTTCTTT. Translating it yields CASSLAKMRGPRLNTEAFF.

The chain recombines TRBV4-2 with TRBJ2-3; TRBD1 agrees at 8 bases. This CDR3 is built from 15 residues. With V trimmed by 0 bases and J by 6 bases, 5 bases remained unmatched. CDR1 is LGHNA and CDR2 is YNFKEQ in the germline V gene. The CDR3 spells CASSQEGTGRDTQYF. The DNA for the CDR3 is TGTGCCAGCAGCCAAGAGGGGACAGGCCGTGATACGCAGTATTTT.

V usage is TRBV10-3 and J usage is TRBJ1-2; 11 bases are a match to TRBD1. The CDR3 is 15 amino acids. Trimming at V came to 2 bases and at J to 1 base, leaving 0 bases not matched to a gene. Germline V CDR1 and CDR2: ENHRY, SYGVKD. CDR3: CAISEGTGGNYGYTF. DNA of the CDR3: TGTGCCATCAGTGAGGGGACAGGGGGTAACTATGGCTACACCTTC.

This clone was observed a single time. The chain has TRBV7-9 and TRBJ1-5, with D perhaps matching TRBD1 (6 bases). The CDR3 length is 15 residues. In germline, CDR1 is SEHNR, CDR2 FQNEAQ (reference sequence). V was clipped by 5 bases and J by 3 bases, with 14 bases between them. CDR3 region: CASSPRGGANQPQHF. The CDR3 bases are TGTGCCAGCAGCCCCCGTGGGGGGGCCAATCAGCCCCAGCATTTT.

V is TRBV2 and J is TRBJ2-1; weak D call: TRBD2 (5 bases). Germline V gene lookup returns CDR1 SNHLY and CDR2 FYNNEI. V dropped 3 bases and J dropped 6 bases, with 15 bases sitting between them. This CDR3 has 15 amino acids. CDR3 DNA: TGTGCCAGCAGTGAGGGGAGATCGCACCTCAATGAGCAGTTCTTC. As protein: CASSEGRSHLNEQFF.

The J gene is TRBJ1-1, the V gene TRBV3-1 (or the pseudogene TRBV3-2); D gene unclear. The CDR3 extends over 13 amino acids. Germline V gene sequence: CDR1 LGHDT, CDR2 YNNKEL (reference sequence). The V end lost 2 bases, the J end lost 4 bases, and 8 bases lay between the germline ends. CDR3 coding DNA: TGTGCCAGCAGCCAAAGGACCCTCACTGAAGCTTTCTTT. Its translation: CASSQRTLTEAFF.

J is TRBJ1-6 and V is TRBV27, with D perhaps TRBD1 (5 bases). Germline CDR1 MNHEY, CDR2 SMNVEV (reference sequence). There are 14 residues in the CDR3. Trimming removed 5 bases at V and 8 bases at J, with 13 bases between. CDR3 nucleotide sequence: TGTGCCAGCAGTGGTAGGGGTGCTTATTCACCCCTCCACTTT. Protein: CASSGRGAYSPLHF.

The CDR3 nucleotides are TGTGCCAGCAGTAGGGACAGGGGTTCGACCATATATTTT. This sequence encodes CASSRDRGSTIYF. This chain links TRBV7-6 with TRBJ1-3, with TRBD1 identical over 10 bases. Germline values: CDR1 SGHVS, CDR2 FNYEAQ. The length of the CDR3 is 13 residues. With V trimmed by 6 bases and J by 10 bases, 6 bases remained unmatched.

The chain joins TRBV5-1 to TRBJ2-2; perhaps D is TRBD1 or TRBD2 (6 bases each). Trimming removed 4 bases from V and 5 bases from J, with 18 bases in between. Looked up from germline, CDR1 is SGHRS and CDR2 is YFSETQ. The CDR3 has 16 residues. The CDR3 coding sequence is TGCGCCAGCAGCCCCGAGGGCCGGGGGCTGACCGGGGAGCTGTTTTTT. Its translation is CASSPEGRGLTGELFF.

V is TRBV28 and J is TRBJ1-6; D is unclear. V was clipped by 2 bases and J by 6 bases, with 11 bases between them. Germline V gives CDR1 MDHEN, CDR2 SYDVKM. This CDR3 is built from 15 residues. The CDR3 DNA reads TGTGCCAGCAGTTTAGGTCCGGGCCTTAATTCACCCCTCCACTTT. It is translated as CASSLGPGLNSPLHF. The full variable domain, completed using reference TRBV28 and TRBJ1-6, is DVKVTQSSRYLVKRTGEKVFLECVQDMDHENMFWYRQDPGLGLRLIYFSYDVKMKEKGDIPEGYSVSREKKERFSLILESASTNQTSMYLCASSLGPGLNSPLHFGNGTRLTVT.

The chain links TRBV5-1 to TRBJ2-7; D unclear. Trimming left V 4 bases short and J 4 bases short, with 15 bases between. Germline V gene lookup returns CDR1 SGHRS and CDR2 YFSETQ. This CDR3 contains 14 residues. Here the CDR3 DNA reads TGCGCCAGCAGCCGAACTCGGGCCGGGTACGAGCAGTACTTC. Translated: CASSRTRAGYEQYF.

This chain links TRBV5-5 with TRBJ1-3; 8 nucleotides line up with TRBD1. The ends lost 4 bases at V and 1 base at J; junction bases unmatched: 10. Germline V gene lookup returns CDR1 SGHKS and CDR2 YYEKEE (reference sequence). The CDR3 has 17 amino acids. CDR3 loop: CASSRTLQGGSGNTIYF. CDR3 coding DNA: TGTGCCAGCAGCCGAACTTTACAGGGGGGATCTGGAAACACCATATATTTT.

V and J are TRBV11-1 and TRBJ1-6, with D maybe TRBD1 (5 bases). Trimming removed 3 bases at V and 10 bases at J, with 10 bases between. The CDR3 is 13 residues long. Looked up from germline, CDR1 is SGHAT and CDR2 is FQDESV (reference sequence). This CDR3 is CASSFPGQSPLHF. DNA for the CDR3: TGTGCCAGCAGCTTCCCAGGGCAGTCACCCCTCCACTTT.

The chain links TRBV25-1 to TRBJ2-5; D may be TRBD1 or TRBD2 (6 bases each). Trimming took off 1 base at V and 6 bases at J, with 12 bases between the two ends. Germline CDR1 reads MGHDK; CDR2 reads SYGVNS. The CDR3 totals 14 residues. As DNA, the CDR3 is TGTGCCAGCAGTGAATCAACAGGGAGGCAGACCCAGTACTTC. Its protein is CASSESTGRQTQYF.

This clone turned up a few times. The chain carries TRBV6-4 and TRBJ1-6; 7 bases match TRBD1. Germline trimming cut 4 bases from V and 8 bases from J; bases unmatched to any gene: 2. The germline V gene has CDR1 MRHNA and CDR2 SNTAGT. The CDR3 spans 13 residues. CDR3 in amino acids: CASSVDRDSPLHF. CDR3 sequence (DNA): TGTGCCAGCAGTGTCGACAGGGATTCACCCCTCCACTTT.

This clone was detected only a few times. At one end the junction does not follow the germline gene, possibly because of a read error. The rearrangement joins TRBV9 to TRBJ2-3, with 8 bases fitting TRBD1. The V gene's germline CDR1 is SGDLS and CDR2 YYNGEE. The CDR3 consists of 14 residues. The CDR3 loop reads CASSGRQGADAPLF. As DNA, the CDR3 is TGTGCCAGCAGCGGGAGGCAGGGGGCTGATGCCCCCTTATTT.

This clone was counted a few times. The chain couples TRBV27 to TRBJ2-3, with 8 nucleotides matching TRBD2. CDR3 length equals 16 residues. Germline loops: CDR1 MNHEY, CDR2 SMNVEV (reference sequence). V was clipped by 7 bases and J by 4 bases; unmatched bases: 13. The CDR3 sequence is CASKLGPSGSADTQYF. The CDR3 bases are TGTGCCAGCAAACTCGGTCCAAGCGGGAGTGCAGATACGCAGTATTTT.

The chain joins TRBV3-1 (or the pseudogene TRBV3-2) to TRBJ1-4; maybe TRBD1 (6 bases). This CDR3 region has 13 residues. From germline, CDR1 is LGHDT and CDR2 YNNKEL (reference sequence). V was shortened by 1 base and J by 11 bases, with 11 bases between the two germline ends. The CDR3 bases are TGTGCCAGCAGCCAAGGAACGGGGGCCAAACTGTTTTTT. It codes for CASSQGTGAKLFF.